Listed below are T cell receptor beta chains from one sample, sequenced in a study of cytomegalovirus exposure and HLA in healthy donors. Repertoires were generated with immunoSEQ multiplex PCR, while TCRdb's copy carries only in-frame clones and drops some. The sample yields around 150,000 clones, 60% to 85% seen once. Sequencing was done on a sample of PBMCs. These receptors came from a woman aged 25 to 39 in good health and CMV-seronegative. Both conserved end residues are part of each CDR3. A D gene is named only where the DNA matches it firmly. Only part of the rows carry a size: once, few, many, or a class if the clone is expanded.

clone size,J gene,V gene,D gene,CDR3 DNA,CDR3 protein
NA,TRBJ1-5,TRBV7-8,NA,TGTGCCAGCAGCTGCGGGTCCCAGCATTTT,CASSCGSQHF
NA,TRBJ2-2,TRBV19,NA,TGTGCCAGTAGTTTTGACAACCGGGGCACCGGGGAGCTGTTTTTT,CASSFDNRGTGELFF
NA,TRBJ1-6,TRBV9,NA,TGTGCCAGCAGCGTAGTAGGAGGGAGCTCCTATAATTCACCCCTCCACTTT,CASSVVGGSSYNSPLHF
NA,TRBJ2-5,TRBV15,NA,TGTGCCACCAGCAGAGAGGAGGAGGAGACCCAGTACTTC,CATSREEEETQYF
NA,TRBJ1-3,TRBV19,TRBD1,TGTGCCAGTAGTCCACTCGACAGGGATGGAAACACCATATATTTT,CASSPLDRDGNTIYF
NA,TRBJ1-2,TRBV2,NA,TGTGCCAGCAGTGAGGGGAGGGGCAACGAGGGCTATGGCTACACCTTC,CASSEGRGNEGYGYTF
NA,TRBJ2-3,TRBV5-1,NA,TGCGCCAGCAGCTTGGAGGGGAGGAGCACAGATACGCAGTATTTT,CASSLEGRSTDTQYF
few,TRBJ2-2,TRBV4-2,NA,TGTGCCAGCAGCCAATCTACGGGGGGCCGAACCGGGGAGCTGTTTTTT,CASSQSTGGRTGELFF
once,TRBJ2-7,TRBV18,TRBD1,TGTGCCAGCTCACCTGGTGTGGGGGACAGGGGGCTTTACGAGCAGTACTTC,CASSPGVGDRGLYEQYF
NA,TRBJ1-2,TRBV15,TRBD1,TGTGCCACCAGCAGAGATCGGGACAGGGGTGGCTACACCTTC,CATSRDRDRGGYTF
NA,TRBJ1-6,TRBV2,TRBD1,TGTGCCAGCAGTGAGCTGGGACAGGGGGCGCAACCGTATAATTCACCCCTCCACTTT,CASSELGQGAQPYNSPLHF
NA,TRBJ2-2,TRBV10-2,NA,TGCGCCAGCAGGACGGGGGGCCTGGGGACCGGGGAGCTGTTTTTT,CASRTGGLGTGELFF
NA,TRBJ2-7,TRBV28,TRBD2,TGTGCCAGCAGTTTCGCGGGGGGGCCCCACGAGCAGTACTTC,CASSFAGGPHEQYF
few,TRBJ2-2,TRBV5-1,NA,TGCGCCAGCAGCCTTCCCCAGGGAAACACCGGGGAGCTGTTTTTT,CASSLPQGNTGELFF
NA,TRBJ1-1,TRBV6-5,NA,TGTGCCAGCAGTTATTTGCGTGGAGGCACTGAAGCTTTCTTT,CASSYLRGGTEAFF
few,TRBJ1-5,TRBV5-3,NA,TGTGCCAGAACAGGACAGTCTAGCAATCAGCCCCAGCATTTT,CARTGQSSNQPQHF
NA,TRBJ2-5,TRBV28,TRBD2,TGTGCCAGCAGCGTGGCGGGGGGCCTCCAAGAGACCCAGTACTTC,CASSVAGGLQETQYF
NA,TRBJ1-2,TRBV5-6,NA,TGTGCCAGCAGCCTTGGGGGACTCTACACCTTC,CASSLGGLYTF
NA,TRBJ2-2,TRBV27,TRBD1,TGTGCCAGCACGGCGGACAGGGGATGGACCGGGGAGCTGTTTTTT,CASTADRGWTGELFF
once,TRBJ2-2,TRBV5-6,TRBD2,TGTGCCAGCAGCTTTAGAGGACTAGCTACGACCGGGGAGCTGTTTTTT,CASSFRGLATTGELFF
NA,TRBJ2-3,TRBV7-2,TRBD2,TGTGCCAGCAGCTTAGGCGGGGGGCGGCGGGTAGATACGCAGTATTTT,CASSLGGGRRVDTQYF
NA,TRBJ1-5,TRBV19,NA,TGTGCCAGTGCGACAGCGGGTGACAATCAGCCCCAGCATTTT,CASATAGDNQPQHF
NA,TRBJ1-1,TRBV10-3,NA,TGTGCCATCAGTGAGTCGAGTGAAGGGGCTTTGAACACTGAAGCTTTCTTT,CAISESSEGALNTEAFF
NA,TRBJ1-1,TRBV19,NA,TGTGCCAGTAGTCGGGGGATAGTAGCTGAAGCTTTCTTT,CASSRGIVAEAFF
once,TRBJ2-7,TRBV5-6,NA,TGTGCCAGCACCCCTGCTCCAGGGTTCGGCTATTCCTACGAGCAGTACTTC,CASTPAPGFGYSYEQYF
NA,TRBJ2-7,TRBV28,TRBD1,TGTGCCAGCAGTTTATTAGCGGGGACAGGGGGTCCCTTCTACGAGCAGTACTTC,CASSLLAGTGGPFYEQYF
NA,TRBJ2-2,TRBV5-4,NA,TGTGCCAGCAGCCCCCAGGGGTCGAGAAACACCGGGGAGCTGTTTTTT,CASSPQGSRNTGELFF
NA,TRBJ2-1,TRBV7-4,NA,TGTGCCAGCAGCTCCTTTTTGTGCCTCAACGGCAATGAGCAGTTCTTC,CASSSFLCLNGNEQFF
NA,TRBJ2-6,TRBV11-2,NA,TGTGCCAGCAGCTTAGGGGCGGGTTCTGGGGCCAACGTCCTGACTTTC,CASSLGAGSGANVLTF
NA,TRBJ1-4,TRBV30,NA,TGTGCCTGGAGTGTCGGCCGGGGAAGGAATGAAAAACTGTTTTTT,CAWSVGRGRNEKLFF
NA,TRBJ1-6,TRBV5-1,NA,TGCGCCAGCAGCCTTACCAGGGATGGGCCCCTCCACTTT,CASSLTRDGPLHF
NA,TRBJ2-7,TRBV2,NA,TGTGCCAGCAGTGAAGAGGGGTACGAGCAGTACTTC,CASSEEGYEQYF
once,TRBJ1-4,TRBV28,NA,TGTGCCAGCAGTTCTCAATCGGCAGTCGGGGGACCGAATGAAAAACTGTTTTTT,CASSSQSAVGGPNEKLFF
NA,TRBJ2-5,TRBV5-1,TRBD1,TGCGCCAGCAGCTTGTTCGGGACAGAGGAGACCCAGTACTTC,CASSLFGTEETQYF
NA,TRBJ2-1,TRBV28,TRBD1,TGTGCCAGCAGTTTAGGGTCAGGGGGCTATCCCCCAAACAATGAGCAGTTCTTC,CASSLGSGGYPPNNEQFF
NA,TRBJ1-2,TRBV7-9,NA,TGTGCCAGCAAAAAGATGGAAGGGGCGGTTGGCTACACCTTC,CASKKMEGAVGYTF
NA,TRBJ1-6,TRBV28,NA,TGTGCCAGCAGTTCCGAGGGCCCGGGCGATAATTCACCCCTCCACTTT,CASSSEGPGDNSPLHF
NA,TRBJ2-1,TRBV10-1,TRBD2,TGCGCCAGCAGTGAGATACCCCCCTTGCAAGCGGGGGCAGACAATGAGCAGTTCTTC,CASSEIPPLQAGADNEQFF
NA,TRBJ2-5,TRBV7-9,TRBD1,TGTGCCAGCAGCATACAGGGGGCGGGAGAGCAGTACTTC,CASSIQGAGEQYF
NA,TRBJ2-2,TRBV5-1,NA,TGCGCCAGCAGCTTGCCCAGGGTGACTGGGGAGCTGTTTTTT,CASSLPRVTGELFF
NA,TRBJ2-1,TRBV5-6,NA,TGTGCCAGCACCCCCGGGACACTGATGTACAATGAGCAGTTCTTC,CASTPGTLMYNEQFF
NA,TRBJ1-1,TRBV2,NA,TGTGCCAGCAGGGAGGAGGGGACCTACCAAGCTTTCTTT,CASREEGTYQAFF
NA,TRBJ2-3,TRBV12-5,TRBD2,TGTGCTAGTGGCCCCAGCGGGGGAGGCGGAAATACGCAGTATTTT,CASGPSGGGGNTQYF
NA,TRBJ2-7,TRBV6-5,NA,TGTGCCAGCAGTTACTCGCATACTGGCTCCTACGAGCAGTACTTC,CASSYSHTGSYEQYF
once,TRBJ1-2,TRBV5-4,NA,TGTGCCAGCAGCTTGCCGGACAGCCCCACTTTTAACGGCTACACCTTC,CASSLPDSPTFNGYTF
NA,TRBJ1-2,TRBV15,NA,TGTGCCACCAACAACCACGAGGAGGCCGTCTATGGCTACACCTTC,CATNNHEEAVYGYTF
once,TRBJ2-5,TRBV7-7,TRBD2,TGTGCCAGCAGCTTAGTAAATAGCGGGGGTGTAGAGACCCAGTACTTC,CASSLVNSGGVETQYF
NA,TRBJ2-3,TRBV5-1,NA,TGCGCCAGCAGCTTGGGGGAGGGACAGGGCACAGATACGCAGTATTTT,CASSLGEGQGTDTQYF
few,TRBJ2-3,TRBV19,TRBD1,TGTGCCAGTAGTGAAACAGGGGAAGATACGCAGTATTTT,CASSETGEDTQYF
NA,TRBJ2-3,TRBV5-4,NA,TGTGCCAGCAGCTTGGCCACGGAGCGGACGCTACGTACGCAGTATTTT,CASSLATERTLRTQYF
NA,TRBJ1-6,TRBV2,NA,TGTGCCAGCAAGGCCCAGGGCTCCTATAATTCACCCCTCCACTTT,CASKAQGSYNSPLHF
NA,TRBJ2-7,TRBV7-9,NA,TGTGCCAGCAGCTTAGCGCATCGGTTTGATGACGAGCAGTACTTC,CASSLAHRFDDEQYF
NA,TRBJ1-1,TRBV6-5,NA,TGTGCCAGCAGTTTATCCAGGCTTTTCGGCACTGAAGCTTTCTTT,CASSLSRLFGTEAFF
once,TRBJ2-7,TRBV18,TRBD1,TGTGCCAGCTCAGGGGACAGCTACGAGCAGTACTTC,CASSGDSYEQYF
NA,TRBJ2-2,TRBV5-6,NA,TGTGCCAGCAGCTTGTATATGGGGGGCGGGGAGCTGTTTTTT,CASSLYMGGGELFF
few,TRBJ2-4,TRBV2,NA,TGTGCCAGCAGATGGACAGTAGCCAAAAACATTCAGTACTTC,CASRWTVAKNIQYF
NA,TRBJ2-3,TRBV5-8,NA,TGTGCCCTCAGCTACCCCGGGTCCACAGATACGCAGTATTTT,CALSYPGSTDTQYF
NA,TRBJ1-2,TRBV10-3,NA,TGTGCCATCAGTGAGTCAGTGGGGCGGTTTGGCTACACCTTC,CAISESVGRFGYTF
few,TRBJ1-1,TRBV5-6,NA,TGTGCCAGCAGCTCCTCGACAGGACTCACTGAAGCTTTCTTT,CASSSSTGLTEAFF
NA,TRBJ1-1,TRBV2,NA,TGTGCCAGCAGTGAAGAATCTGGGGGGACTGAAGCTTTCTTT,CASSEESGGTEAFF